The clone carrying this T cell receptor (beta chain) was recorded many times. Its antigen is not known. V dropped 4 bases and J dropped 6; count of bases not matched to a gene: 4. Germline CDR1 MNHEY, CDR2 SVGAGI. There are 14 residues in the CDR3. These data are taken from a study of neurological immune-mediated disorders. Study-wide results and limits: HTLV-1-associated myelopathy ranked highest for TCR clonal expansion and multiple sclerosis lowest, beneath healthy controls. Private repertoires in all groups were suggested by the absence of shared CDR3 amino acid sequences among expanded clones across subjects.

The authors obtained over 200 million TCR-beta sequences from 15-18 subjects per sequencing run. Via MiXCR, TCRdb re-called the 5' RACE reads, giving one row per CDR3 protein. There are 27,000 or so distinct CDR3 sequences in the sample; around 21% occur only once, and 16% lies in the top ten. Libraries used 2 million unsorted PBMCs kept frozen in RNAlater. This sequence was found in a woman in her sixties in good health. The V gene is TRBV6-5, the J gene TRBJ2-7; 12 bases fit TRBD1. The specimen sequenced was PBMCs. DNA for the CDR3: TGTGCCAGCAGTTCGGGGACAGGGGGCTTCGAGCAGTACTTC. Its protein product is CASSSGTGGFEQYF.